The clone carrying this T cell receptor (beta chain) has just a few counts. Antigen unknown. The V end was cut by 4 bases, the J end by 8 bases, with 9 bases between. The germline V gene encodes CDR1 SQVTM and CDR2 ANQGSEA. The CDR3 has 11 amino acids. The data belong to a study of blood T cells in healthy people across ages. The study's findings and limits: The study found TCR beta diversity correlated strongly with naive T cell percentage. There was no known CMV status for donors, so expanded clonotype changes were possibly confounded. Getting older went along with TCR beta diversity per million T cells dropping roughly linearly. Unsorted PBMCs blocked a conclusive comparison of naive and antigen-experienced cells.

Primers used in a second PCR of roughly 7 to 12 cycles were a sample-barcoded 5' primer and a J-beta primer mix. From the 5' RACE reads, TCRdb called clonotypes with MiXCR, one entry per CDR3 protein. The sample contains 1.2 million to 1.5 million distinct CDR3 sequences, roughly 59% of which appear only once. The chain couples TRBV29-1 to TRBJ2-1, with no clear D. The material sequenced was blood. This TCR was sampled from a man younger than 35 in good health. This chain's CDR3 is CSVVLGYEQFF. The CDR3 DNA reads as TGCAGCGTTGTATTAGGGTATGAGCAGTTCTTC.